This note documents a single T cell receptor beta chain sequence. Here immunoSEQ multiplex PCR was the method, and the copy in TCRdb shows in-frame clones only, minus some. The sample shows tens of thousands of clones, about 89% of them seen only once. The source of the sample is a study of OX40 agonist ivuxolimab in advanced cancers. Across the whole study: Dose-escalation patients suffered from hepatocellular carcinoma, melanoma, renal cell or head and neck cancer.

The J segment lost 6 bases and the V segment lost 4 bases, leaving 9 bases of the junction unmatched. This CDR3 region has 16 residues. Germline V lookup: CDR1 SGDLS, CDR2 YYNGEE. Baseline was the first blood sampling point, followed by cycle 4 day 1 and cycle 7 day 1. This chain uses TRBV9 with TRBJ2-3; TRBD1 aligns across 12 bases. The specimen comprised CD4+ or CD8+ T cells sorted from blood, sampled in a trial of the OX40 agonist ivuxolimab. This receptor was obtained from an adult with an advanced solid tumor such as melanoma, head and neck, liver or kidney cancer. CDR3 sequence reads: CASSTTGTGGADTQYF. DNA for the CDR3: TGTGCCAGCAGCACTACAGGGACAGGGGGCGCGGATACGCAGTATTTT. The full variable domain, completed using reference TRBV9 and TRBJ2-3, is DSGVTQTPKHLITATGQRVTLRCSPRSGDLSVYWYQQSLDQGLQFLIQYYNGEERAKGNILERFSAQQFPDLHSELNLSSLELGDSALYFCASSTTGTGGADTQYFGPGTRLTVL.